These 17 T cell receptor beta chains share one sample of origin, sequenced in a study of identical twins. TCRdb reprocessed the 5' RACE reads with MiXCR, giving one entry per CDR3 protein. Of just over 450,000 distinct CDR3 sequences in the sample, 14% were seen once. A further study also used this sample, focusing on yellow fever vaccine responses in identical twins.

The sequenced sample was CD4+ T cells sorted from blood. The receptors shown here come from a woman aged 18-29 years in good health.

This clonotype was detected a few times. The V and J genes are TRBV28 and TRBJ2-2, with D hard to call. Per the germline V gene, CDR1 is MDHEN and CDR2 is SYDVKM. V dropped 7 bases and J dropped 1 base, with 16 bases sitting between them. The CDR3 extends over 16 amino acids. The CDR3 reads CASTLLTGGNTGELFF. Here the CDR3 DNA reads TGTGCCAGCACCCTTCTCACCGGTGGGAACACCGGGGAGCTGTTTTTT.

The V gene is TRBV3-1, the J gene TRBJ2-7, with 8 bases aligning to TRBD2. V lost 0 bases to trimming and J lost 3 bases; unmatched junction nucleotides: 4. The CDR3 extends over 15 amino acids. Germline CDR1 reads LGHDT; CDR2 reads YNNKEL (reference sequence). CDR3 residues: CASSQDQREFYEQYF. The CDR3 DNA sequence: TGTGCCAGCAGCCAAGACCAGCGGGAGTTCTACGAGCAGTACTTC.

V gene TRBV5-1 combines with J gene TRBJ2-3, with D maybe TRBD2 (6 bases). The CDR3 is 16 residues long. V lost 5 bases and J 2 bases, leaving 18 bases between the germline ends. CDR1 SGHRS and CDR2 YFSETQ come from the germline V gene. CDR3 amino acids: CASSRGTANPTDTQYF. CDR3 nucleotide sequence: TGCGCCAGCAGTCGGGGGACCGCGAATCCCACAGATACGCAGTATTTT.

This clonotype was observed at least ten times. The V and J genes are TRBV29-1 and TRBJ1-1; 9 nucleotides line up with TRBD1. Trimming cost V 6 bases and J 1 base; bases outside gene matches: 9. Germline CDR1 and CDR2: SQVTM and ANQGSEA. This CDR3 comprises 15 residues. The CDR3 DNA reads as TGCAGCGTAGATCTCGGGGACAGGGCGAACACTGAAGCTTTCTTT. It specifies CSVDLGDRANTEAFF.

This clonotype was seen more than once but under ten times. CDR3 protein: CSARDLWTSTTYEQYF. The CDR3, as DNA: TGCAGTGCTAGAGACCTTTGGACTAGCACAACCTACGAGCAGTACTTC. The rearrangement joins TRBV20-1 to TRBJ2-7, with 8 positions matching TRBD2. J gave up 2 bases and V 0 bases, and 9 bases lay outside the gene matches. There are 16 residues in the CDR3. The V gene's germline CDR1 is DFQATT and CDR2 SNEGSKA (reference sequence).

The V and J genes are TRBV7-9 and TRBJ2-7; 8 nucleotides agree with TRBD1. The CDR3 length is 15 residues. Germline CDR1 is SEHNR and CDR2 is FQNEAQ (reference sequence). J gave up 0 bases and V 4 bases, and 5 bases lay outside the gene matches. Written as DNA, the CDR3 is TGTGCCAGCAGCTCCGAAACAGGGGGCTCCTACGAGCAGTACTTC. It translates to CASSSETGGSYEQYF.

This clonotype has more than one count but fewer than ten. The genes are TRBV5-6 and TRBJ2-7, with D perhaps TRBD2 (7 bases). Germline V gene sequence: CDR1 SGHDT, CDR2 YYEEEE. There are 15 residues in the CDR3. Trimming pared 0 bases from V and 3 bases from J, leaving 13 bases between. The CDR3 region is CASSLAGGHNYEQYF. The DNA for the CDR3 is TGTGCCAGCAGCTTGGCCGGGGGGCACAACTACGAGCAGTACTTC. The variable domain in full, with the rest retrieved from reference TRBV5-6 and TRBJ2-7, is DAGVTQSPTHLIKTRGQQVTLRCSPKSGHDTVSWYQQALGQGPQFIFQYYEEEERQRGNFPDRFSGHQFPNYSSELNVNALLLGDSALYLCASSLAGGHNYEQYFGPGTRLTVT.

V and J are TRBV15 and TRBJ2-3, with 12 bases lining up with TRBD2. Germline loops: CDR1 LNHNV, CDR2 YYDKDF (reference sequence). The V segment lost 0 bases and the J segment 8 bases; nucleotides outside the gene matches: 6. The CDR3 covers 16 residues. CDR3 amino acids: CATSRDRLAGAPTQYF. For the CDR3, the DNA is TGTGCCACCAGCAGAGATCGACTAGCGGGAGCCCCTACGCAGTATTTT.

This clonotype was observed many times. The J gene is TRBJ2-7, the V gene TRBV4-3; 9 bases fit TRBD2. The length of the CDR3 is 17 residues. CDR1 LGHNA and CDR2 YSLEER come from the germline V gene. With V trimmed by 0 bases and J by 2 bases, 8 bases remained unmatched. The CDR3 nucleotides read TGCGCCAGCAGCCAAGATTTAGGGCGGGAGGGAGCCTACGAGCAGTACTTC. Its protein is CASSQDLGREGAYEQYF.

Of note for this clonotype: The junction departs from germline at one end; a sequencing error may be responsible. The chain links TRBV29-1 to TRBJ2-5; 8 bases fit TRBD1. CDR1 and CDR2 from the germline V gene are SQVTM and ANQGSEA. The CDR3 is made up of 15 amino acids. CDR3 DNA: TGCAGCGCGACAGGATTATCCGGGACAGGAGGTTTTCAAAGGTTC. This translates into CSATGLSGTGGFQRF.

This chain links TRBV20-1 with TRBJ2-5, with a tentative D call TRBD1 (6 bases). The germline gives CDR1 DFQATT, CDR2 SNEGSKA (reference sequence). The CDR3 extends over 13 amino acids. V lost 6 bases to trimming and J lost 5 bases, with 16 bases between them. The DNA for the CDR3 is TGCAGTGCGCCGGCCCCTAGGGGGGAGACCCAGTACTTC. Amino acids: CSAPAPRGETQYF.

This clonotype has more than one count but fewer than ten. The chain has TRBV5-1 and TRBJ2-3; 11 bases map to TRBD2. Germline CDR1 and CDR2: SGHRS and YFSETQ. This CDR3 contains 18 residues. Trimming at V came to 3 bases and at J to 5 bases, leaving 14 bases not matched to a gene. CDR3 residues: CASSSHFPGLAAGDTQYF. CDR3 bases: TGCGCCAGCAGCTCACACTTTCCGGGACTAGCGGCGGGAGATACGCAGTATTTT.

The genes are TRBV20-1 and TRBJ2-7, with D uncertain. V lost 0 bases to trimming and J lost 0 bases, with 9 bases between them. Germline V lookup: CDR1 DFQATT, CDR2 SNEGSKA (reference sequence). The CDR3 runs to 14 residues. The CDR3 loop reads CSARDLMSSYEQYF. For the CDR3, the DNA is TGCAGTGCTAGAGATTTAATGAGCTCCTACGAGCAGTACTTC.

Of note for this clonotype: The junction departs from the called germline gene at one end, perhaps through a read error. J is TRBJ2-7 and V is TRBV20-1; 8 bases are shared with TRBD1. CDR1 and CDR2 (germline): DFQATT, SNEGSKA (reference sequence). The CDR3 sequence is 16 residues long. CDR3 DNA: TGCAGTGCGAGAGATGGGGGGACAGGATTCTCCTACGAGCAGTACTTC. It codes for CSARDGGTGFSYEQYF.

The CDR3 reads CASSLNGGPYEQYF. CDR3 sequence (DNA): TGTGCCAGCAGCTTAAACGGGGGGCCCTACGAGCAGTACTTC. The V gene is TRBV7-2, the J gene TRBJ2-7; TRBD2 might be the D (7 bases). Germline loops: CDR1 SGHTA, CDR2 FQGNSA. The CDR3 runs to 14 residues. Trimming removed 2 bases at V and 2 bases at J, with 10 bases between.

This clonotype has only a few counts. This chain connects TRBV11-1 to TRBJ2-7; TRBD1 aligns across 7 bases. V shed 1 base, J shed 2 bases, and the junction held 5 bases outside the gene matches. Germline CDR1 and CDR2: SGHAT and FQDESV (reference sequence). The CDR3 loop spans 15 amino acids. The chain's CDR3 is CASSLVRDSPYEQYF. DNA for the CDR3: TGTGCCAGCAGCTTAGTCCGGGACAGTCCCTACGAGCAGTACTTC.

The chain uses TRBV20-1 and TRBJ2-1, with 9 nucleotides matching TRBD2. V lost 5 bases, J lost 4 bases, and 6 bases stayed unmatched. There are 14 residues in the CDR3. Germline loops: CDR1 DFQATT, CDR2 SNEGSKA (reference sequence). The CDR3 DNA reads TGCAGTGCTCCTCTAGCGGGGATGTACAATGAGCAGTTCTTC. Protein sequence: CSAPLAGMYNEQFF.